The next 32 T cell receptor beta chains were all read from a single sample in a study of shared clonotypes between healthy human individuals (dated by TCRdb to between 2020 and 2021). Libraries were constructed by the immunoSEQ multiplex PCR assay. TCRdb took this table from immuneACCESS and kept in-frame rearrangements with V and J called. Such tables lack part of the clones; where checked against another copy, unresolved V genes explain under half of the gap, and the rest is unexplained. Across this sample there are some 2.4 million clones, with approximately 93% seen only once. The top ten hold around 0.37% of the sample. Sequenced sample: naive CD4+ T cells from PBMCs. Interpreted using the paper, the cell subset or site label stands for: CD45RA+ positively selected. These receptors came from a man younger than 35 in good health. Some clones in this sample may be carry-over from other donors' samples.

This clone was seen just once. The chain carries TRBV5-1 and TRBJ2-2; 7 bases match TRBD1. The ends lost 4 bases at V and 6 bases at J; junction bases unmatched: 6. This CDR3 is built from 14 residues. CDR1 SGHRS and CDR2 YFSETQ come from the germline V gene. CDR3 protein: CASSTTGVPGELFF. CDR3 coding DNA: TGCGCCAGCAGCACCACAGGGGTCCCCGGGGAGCTGTTTTTT.

The chain uses TRBV7-9 and TRBJ2-3, with 10 bases fitting TRBD1. The CDR3 sequence is 13 residues long. Germline CDR1 is SEHNR and CDR2 is FQNEAQ (reference sequence). The V segment lost 11 bases and the J segment 3 bases; nucleotides outside the gene matches: 5. CDR3 sequence: CAGRQGATDTQYF. CDR3 nucleotide sequence: TGTGCCGGACGACAGGGGGCGACAGATACGCAGTATTTT.

The chain carries TRBV28 and TRBJ2-1; D is unclear. The CDR3 sequence is 18 residues long. Trimming removed 7 bases at V and 1 base at J, with 23 bases between. From germline, CDR1 is MDHEN and CDR2 SYDVKM. The CDR3 here is CASTLGGVRIRSYNEQFF. The CDR3 coding sequence is TGTGCCAGCACCCTGGGTGGGGTGAGAATTAGGTCCTACAATGAGCAGTTCTTC.

The chain is built from TRBV5-4 and TRBJ2-5; no definite D call. The CDR3 is made up of 14 amino acids. V lost 3 bases and J 2 bases, leaving 11 bases between the germline ends. The germline V gene has CDR1 SGHNT and CDR2 YYREEE (reference sequence). CDR3 region: CASSSIRGQETQYF. DNA of the CDR3: TGTGCCAGCAGCTCTATCAGAGGTCAAGAGACCCAGTACTTC.

The chain couples TRBV18 to TRBJ2-2; TRBD1 might be the D (5 bases). CDR3 size: 15 residues. Germline V lookup: CDR1 KGHSH, CDR2 LQKENI. V was trimmed by 0 bases and J by 4 bases, leaving 9 bases between them. Here the CDR3 DNA reads TGTGCCAGCTCACCACCCGGGCAGGGCACCGGGGAGCTGTTTTTT. Translated, it gives CASSPPGQGTGELFF.

Details on this clone: This same CDR3 is encoded by further DNA sequences in the sample. This chain joins TRBV5-1 and TRBJ2-5, with D possibly TRBD2 on 6 matching bases. The V end was cut by 4 bases, the J end by 3 bases, with 10 bases between. Germline CDR1 SGHRS, CDR2 YFSETQ. The CDR3 covers 13 residues. The CDR3 region is CASSPGVEETQYF. For the CDR3, the DNA is TGCGCCAGCAGCCCGGGGGTTGAAGAGACCCAGTACTTC.

The chain employs TRBV28 and TRBJ2-1, with TRBD1 identical over 7 bases. The CDR3 runs 13 residues. After removal of 5 bases from V and 9 bases from J, the junction contained 7 bases not matched to a gene. Germline V gene sequence: CDR1 MDHEN, CDR2 SYDVKM. The CDR3 is CASSPAYRGEQFF. The DNA for the CDR3 is TGTGCCAGCAGTCCCGCCTACAGGGGTGAGCAGTTCTTC.

The V and J genes are TRBV19 and TRBJ1-1; D perhaps matches TRBD1 (6 bases). Germline values: CDR1 LNHDA, CDR2 SQIVND (reference sequence). Trimming cost V 7 bases and J 4 bases, with 16 bases left between them. The length of the CDR3 is 14 residues. For the CDR3, the DNA is TGTGCCAGTAACGAAGGGGGGGCGCGCACTGAAGCTTTCTTT. Residues: CASNEGGARTEAFF.

This chain links TRBV6-6 with TRBJ2-1; TRBD1 matches 7 bases. Per germline, CDR1 MNHNY and CDR2 SVGAGI (reference sequence). This CDR3 has 14 residues. The V segment lost 2 bases and the J segment 10 bases; nucleotides outside the gene matches: 8. CDR3 residues: CASSYPRQGIEQFF. The CDR3 region has the DNA TGTGCCAGCAGTTACCCGCGACAGGGAATCGAGCAGTTCTTC.

This clone is a singleton in its sample. This chain links TRBV10-3 with TRBJ2-1; 8 bases agree with TRBD2. Trimming cost V 3 bases and J 6 bases; bases outside gene matches: 28. CDR1 and CDR2 from the germline V gene are ENHRY and SYGVKD. The CDR3 contains 22 residues. CDR3 bases: TGTGCCATCAGTGAATCAATGCCGGGACCGGGGGCGGCGGGAGGTATATCCAATGAGCAGTTCTTC. Encoded protein: CAISESMPGPGAAGGISNEQFF.

The rearrangement links TRBV7-9 to TRBJ2-1; 10 bases are a match to TRBD1. Germline CDR1 reads SEHNR; CDR2 reads FQNEAQ (reference sequence). J lost 6 bases, V lost 3 bases, and 5 bases had no gene match. This CDR3 is built from 15 residues. The CDR3 loop is CASSFRDRGRNEQFF. The CDR3 bases are TGTGCCAGCAGCTTCCGGGACAGGGGCCGCAATGAGCAGTTCTTC.

The chain joins TRBV6-5 to TRBJ2-7; D unclear. The CDR3 has 13 amino acids. V was cut by 8 bases and J by 4 bases, with 15 bases left in between. Germline CDR1 is MNHEY and CDR2 is SVGAGI. CDR3 in amino acids: CASRLGRGYEQYF. Written as DNA, the CDR3 is TGTGCCAGCCGCCTTGGGCGCGGATACGAGCAGTACTTC.

J is TRBJ2-2 and V is TRBV5-1; D remains unclear. V was pared by 4 bases and J by 2 bases, with 9 bases between. The CDR3 runs 14 residues. CDR1 is SGHRS and CDR2 is YFSETQ in the germline V gene. The chain's CDR3 is CASSNRANTGELFF. CDR3 in DNA: TGCGCCAGCAGCAACCGGGCCAACACCGGGGAGCTGTTTTTT.

The gene calls are TRBV6-6 and TRBJ1-1; 7 bases agree with TRBD1. The CDR3 loop spans 14 amino acids. CDR1 is MNHNY and CDR2 is SVGAGI in the germline V gene (reference sequence). Trimming cost V 6 bases and J 5 bases; bases outside gene matches: 9. For the CDR3, the DNA is TGTGCCAGCAGCCCGGGACAGTCCCGAACTGAAGCTTTCTTT. Its translation is CASSPGQSRTEAFF.

As regards this clone: The sample contains more than one DNA sequence encoding this CDR3. The rearrangement uses TRBV5-1 and TRBJ1-3; D is uncertain. CDR3 length equals 14 residues. V lost 1 base, J lost 0 bases, and 5 bases lay in between. Germline CDR1 and CDR2: SGHRS and YFSETQ. As DNA, the CDR3 is TGCGCCAGCAGCTTGCCAAGCTCTGGAAACACCATATATTTT. Its translation: CASSLPSSGNTIYF.

The count of this clone is one. The chain links TRBV19 to TRBJ2-7; D may be TRBD1 (6 bases). Trimming removed 3 bases at V and 2 bases at J, with 11 bases between. This CDR3 has 14 amino acids. CDR1 and CDR2 (germline): LNHDA, SQIVND (reference sequence). In nucleotides, the CDR3 is TGTGCCAGTAGTATCACAGGGTTAGCCTACGAGCAGTACTTC. Amino acid sequence: CASSITGLAYEQYF.

This clone was recorded only once. The V call is TRBV18, the J call TRBJ2-2; 7 positions match TRBD2. Germline V gene lookup returns CDR1 KGHSH and CDR2 LQKENI. With 6 bases clipped from V and 6 bases from J, the junction kept 13 bases outside the gene matches. The CDR3 extends over 16 amino acids. The CDR3 DNA is TGTGCCAGCTCTTCGATTTGGCGGGAGTCTTCCGGGGAGCTGTTTTTT. It yields the protein CASSSIWRESSGELFF.

This clone was counted once. The junction and the germline gene differ at one end; a read error may be behind it. The chain carries TRBV5-6 and TRBJ2-5, with D possibly being TRBD1 (7 bases). In germline, CDR1 is SGHDT, CDR2 YYEEEE. The CDR3 sequence is 16 residues long. CDR3 loop: CASSQQGGAGGEAQYF. The CDR3 nucleotides read TGTGCCAGCAGCCAGCAGGGGGGCGCAGGAGGAGAGGCCCAGTACTTC.

CDR3 nucleotide sequence: TGTGCCAGCAGCACTCGACCGTTCCTTAACACCATATATTTT. Encoded protein: CASSTRPFLNTIYF. This chain links TRBV7-2 with TRBJ1-3, with unresolved D. This CDR3 has 14 amino acids. CDR1 is SGHTA, CDR2 FQGNSA, per germline. Trimming stripped 5 bases from V and 7 bases from J, with 15 bases between.

J is TRBJ1-4 and V is TRBV29-1; the D is unclear. Trimming pared 0 bases from V and 1 base from J, leaving 9 bases between. CDR1 SQVTM and CDR2 ANQGSEA come from the germline V gene. This CDR3 has 15 amino acids. The CDR3 nucleotides read TGCAGCGTTGAAGAATTGTGGGGAACTAATGAAAAACTGTTTTTT. This encodes CSVEELWGTNEKLFF.

The chain employs TRBV21-1 and TRBJ2-1; whether TRBD2, the table's D call, matches the DNA was not checked. TRBV21-1 is marked as a pseudogene. The CDR3 totals 21 residues. This chain's CDR3 is CASSPTWWTSGRSSTHNEQFF. The CDR3 region has the DNA TGTGCCAGCAGCCCAACGTGGTGGACTAGCGGGAGGAGCTCAACCCACAATGAGCAGTTCTTC.

This chain uses TRBV10-2 with TRBJ1-2; D not resolved. Trimming shortened V by 2 bases and J by 8 bases, and 9 bases separated the two germline ends. The CDR3 extends over 12 amino acids. The germline V gene has CDR1 WSHSY and CDR2 SAAADI. The CDR3 here is CASSEMSSGYTF. The CDR3, as DNA: TGCGCCAGCAGTGAGATGAGTAGCGGCTACACCTTC.

The chain carries TRBV28 and TRBJ2-7; D is unclear. Germline V lookup: CDR1 MDHEN, CDR2 SYDVKM. Trimming pared 7 bases from V and 0 bases from J, leaving 10 bases between. This CDR3 spans 13 amino acids. CDR3 region: CASNRVYSYEQYF. The CDR3 nucleotides read TGTGCCAGCAACCGTGTATACTCCTACGAGCAGTACTTC.

The chain combines TRBV5-1 with TRBJ1-1, with D hard to call. V lost 0 bases, J lost 0 bases, and 15 bases lay in between. CDR3 length: 17 amino acids. Germline CDR1 reads SGHRS; CDR2 reads YFSETQ. The CDR3 here is CASSLGPGGSMNTEAFF. CDR3 DNA sequence: TGCGCCAGCAGCTTGGGCCCCGGTGGGTCCATGAACACTGAAGCTTTCTTT.

This clone occurred once. The CDR3 DNA is TGTGCCAGCAGTGACGGGGTGGGAGGGTCGACTGAAGCTTTCTTT. This codes for CASSDGVGGSTEAFF. The J gene is TRBJ1-1, the V gene TRBV6-4; D remains ambiguous. The CDR3 sequence is 15 residues long. Germline V gene sequence: CDR1 MRHNA, CDR2 SNTAGT. V lost 2 bases, J lost 5 bases, and 15 bases lay in between.

The rearrangement links TRBV7-2 to TRBJ2-1; no clear D. CDR1 is SGHTA and CDR2 is FQGNSA in the germline V gene. Trimming cost V 3 bases and J 4 bases, with 13 bases left between them. The CDR3 runs to 15 residues. Here the CDR3 DNA reads TGTGCCAGCAGCTTGGCTTGGGGTGAATACAATGAGCAGTTCTTC. This gives the protein CASSLAWGEYNEQFF.

As to this clone: Other nucleotide sequences from this sample produce the same CDR3. The chain recombines TRBV7-2 with TRBJ1-1; D is unclear. Germline CDR1 is SGHTA and CDR2 is FQGNSA. CDR3 length: 14 amino acids. Trimming took off 5 bases at V and 2 bases at J, with 12 bases between the two ends. The CDR3 DNA follows: TGTGCCAGCAGCCCCGGTGCGGCAAACACTGAAGCTTTCTTT. Its translation: CASSPGAANTEAFF.

The CDR3 nucleotides read TGTGCCAGCAGTGGGACCCGGACAGCAAGCAACTATGGCTACACCTTC. Translated: CASSGTRTASNYGYTF. This chain links TRBV25-1 with TRBJ1-2, with a weak D call TRBD1 (6 bases). Trimming took 4 bases from V and 2 from J, leaving 17 bases between them. The germline V gene has CDR1 MGHDK and CDR2 SYGVNS. CDR3 length: 16 amino acids.

This chain links TRBV2 with TRBJ1-4, with D unresolved. Trimming took 6 bases from V and 8 from J, leaving 7 bases between them. This CDR3 contains 11 residues. From germline, CDR1 is SNHLY and CDR2 FYNNEI. CDR3 coding DNA: TGTGCCAGCAGGGTAAACGAAAAACTGTTTTTT. The encoded protein is CASRVNEKLFF.

The chain combines TRBV6-5 with TRBJ1-2; D is unclear. V dropped 6 bases and J dropped 6 bases, with 17 bases sitting between them. In germline, CDR1 is MNHEY, CDR2 SVGAGI. CDR3 length: 14 amino acids. CDR3 amino acids: CASSPLGSRNGYTF. The DNA for the CDR3 is TGTGCCAGCAGCCCACTCGGTAGTCGGAATGGCTACACCTTC.

The V call is TRBV5-1, the J call TRBJ1-6; 7 nucleotides agree with TRBD1. J was trimmed by 8 bases and V by 5 bases; bases with no gene match: 7. Germline CDR1 and CDR2: SGHRS and YFSETQ. This CDR3 comprises 14 residues. Written as DNA, the CDR3 is TGCGCCAGCAGTATAACAGGGGACGATTCACCCCTCCACTTT. This encodes CASSITGDDSPLHF.

The J gene is TRBJ2-1, the V gene TRBV5-4, with TRBD2 matching over 8 bases. CDR1 and CDR2 from the germline V gene are SGHNT and YYREEE (reference sequence). J lost 4 bases, V lost 7 bases, and 10 bases had no gene match. CDR3 size: 15 residues. The CDR3 spells CASGPTSGVYNEQFF. CDR3 coding DNA: TGTGCCAGCGGTCCCACTAGCGGAGTTTACAATGAGCAGTTCTTC.